A selection of T cell receptor beta chains follows, all from one sample in a study of T cell responses to AZD1222 COVID-19 vaccine. Sequencing used immunoSEQ multiplex PCR; TCRdb keeps in-frame clones, though not all of them. The sample yields some 120,000 clones, approximately 86% seen once. This sample comprised peripheral blood, obtained on day 0 of AZD1222 vaccination. These receptors came from an adult in good health. Both conserved end residues are part of each CDR3. Each record gives: CDR3 DNA, CDR3 protein, V gene, D gene, clone size, J gene. D genes are given only for firm matches. A row's size may be missing; if present it is once, few, many or a size class.

TGTGCCAGCAGACTCCTTATGAACACTGAAGCTTTCTTT CASRLLMNTEAFF TRBV6-5 NA NA TRBJ1-1
TGCGCCAGCAGCTTGGTGGGGGCGGACACCGGGGAGCTGTTTTTT CASSLVGADTGELFF TRBV5-1 NA NA TRBJ2-2
TGCAGCGTCGGACAGGCGAACACTGAAGCTTTCTTT CSVGQANTEAFF TRBV29-1 TRBD1 once TRBJ1-1
TGCGCCAGCAGTGAGTCTTCAGGCGATGGCTACACCTTC CASSESSGDGYTF TRBV10-1 NA NA TRBJ1-2
TGTGCCAGCAGCCAATCGGAGACCCAGTACTTC CASSQSETQYF TRBV14 NA NA TRBJ2-5
TGTGCCAGCAGCCCGGGGGGAGCGGCGGGGGAAAAACTGTTTTTT CASSPGGAAGEKLFF TRBV5-4 NA NA TRBJ1-4
TGTGCCAGCAGCTGGGGGCTGGACGGTCAGCCCCAGCATTTT CASSWGLDGQPQHF TRBV6-5 NA NA TRBJ1-5
TGTGCCAGCATCAACATCCAGAGGATGGGAAACACCATATATTTT CASINIQRMGNTIYF TRBV21-1 NA NA TRBJ1-3
TGCGCCAGCAGCTCGGCCTACGGACAGGGCTTGGGGGAGCAGTACTTC CASSSAYGQGLGEQYF TRBV5-1 TRBD1 NA TRBJ2-7
TGTGCCAGCAGTGAAGCGGCCAATGAGCAGTTCTTC CASSEAANEQFF TRBV6-1 NA NA TRBJ2-1
TGTGCCAGCAGCTCCGGACAGGAGGAAAAGAACACTGAAGCTTTCTTT CASSSGQEEKNTEAFF TRBV11-2 TRBD1 NA TRBJ1-1
TGTGCCAGCAGTATTAACCGGGGGTGGGCAGATACGCAGTATTTT CASSINRGWADTQYF TRBV25-1 NA NA TRBJ2-3
TGTGCCAGCAGTAACAGGGGGCCCTACGAGCAGTACTTC CASSNRGPYEQYF TRBV12-3/TRBV12-4 TRBD1 NA TRBJ2-7
TGTGCCAGCAGACAGGGAAGTCAGCCCCAGCATTTT CASRQGSQPQHF TRBV25-1 NA NA TRBJ1-5
TGTGCCAGCAGTTTAGGTGATCAGCCCCAGCATTTT CASSLGDQPQHF TRBV12-3/TRBV12-4 NA NA TRBJ1-5
TGTGCCAGCAGCTCCCCGGACAGGTTCTGGGACACCATATATTTT CASSSPDRFWDTIYF TRBV5-8 TRBD1 NA TRBJ1-3
TGTGCCAGCAGTTTAGGGACCAACGAGCAGTACTTC CASSLGTNEQYF TRBV28 NA NA TRBJ2-7
TGTGCCAGCAGAACCGTTGGGGACACTGAAGCTTTCTTT CASRTVGDTEAFF TRBV6-5 NA once TRBJ1-1
TGTGCCAGCAGTTTCGGGCAGGGTGGTGTAGAGACCCAGTACTTC CASSFGQGGVETQYF TRBV28 NA NA TRBJ2-5
TGTGCCAGCAGCTTAGCGTTAGGGGACAGGGGCCACGAGCAGTACTTC CASSLALGDRGHEQYF TRBV7-8 TRBD1 NA TRBJ2-7
TGTGCCAGCAGCACCTCAGGGCTCGGAGGCTATGGCTACACCTTC CASSTSGLGGYGYTF TRBV5-8 NA NA TRBJ1-2
TGTGCCAGCAGTTACTCGACGGGGACAGGGCAAGGCGAGCAGTACTTC CASSYSTGTGQGEQYF TRBV6-2/TRBV6-3 TRBD1 NA TRBJ2-7
TGCGCCAGCAGCCAAAGTCTCGGGAACACTGAAGCTTTCTTT CASSQSLGNTEAFF TRBV4-3 NA NA TRBJ1-1
TGTGCCAGCAGCCGACAGTGGGTGTCCGGGGAGCTGTTTTTT CASSRQWVSGELFF TRBV14 NA once TRBJ2-2
TGTGCCAGCAGCCCACGAGGGGGCTCTGGAAACACCATATATTTT CASSPRGGSGNTIYF TRBV7-2 NA NA TRBJ1-3
TGTGCCAGCAGCTTAGGACAGGGTAACACCGGGGAGCTGTTTTTT CASSLGQGNTGELFF TRBV7-2 TRBD1 few TRBJ2-2
TGTGCCAGTTGGACTGGGACCTACGAGCAGTACTTC CASWTGTYEQYF TRBV27 NA NA TRBJ2-7
TGTGCCAGTAGTATGGCCCACGAGCAGTACTTC CASSMAHEQYF TRBV19 NA NA TRBJ2-7
TGTGTCAGAAGATCCAAACTCCGTCTAAAAACCCGGAATTCACCCCTCCACTTT CVRRSKLRLKTRNSPLHF TRBV7-5 NA once TRBJ1-6
TGTGCCAGCAACCGATATAACTATGGCTACACCTTC CASNRYNYGYTF TRBV12-3/TRBV12-4 NA NA TRBJ1-2
TGTGCCAGCAGTGATTGGACAGCAAACTATGGCTACACCTTC CASSDWTANYGYTF TRBV6-2/TRBV6-3 NA NA TRBJ1-2
TGTGCCAGTAGTACGGGACACTCCTCTGGAAACACCATATATTTT CASSTGHSSGNTIYF TRBV19 NA NA TRBJ1-3
TGTGCCAGCAGTACAGTCTCGTCGTCACCCCTCCACTTT CASSTVSSSPLHF TRBV28 NA NA TRBJ1-6
TGTGCCAGCAGTGAAGAGGGGCGGTCTGAAGCTTTCTTT CASSEEGRSEAFF TRBV6-1 NA NA TRBJ1-1
TGTGCCAGTAGGGGGTTTCCGAGCTCTGGGGCCAACGTCCTGACTTTC CASRGFPSSGANVLTF TRBV2 NA NA TRBJ2-6
TGTGCCAGCAGTTACGAAGAGAACACTGAAGCTTTCTTT CASSYEENTEAFF TRBV6-5 NA NA TRBJ1-1
TGCGCCAGCAGCCAAGATGCGGTCTCCTACAATGAGCAGTTCTTC CASSQDAVSYNEQFF TRBV4-1 NA NA TRBJ2-1